This T cell receptor (beta chain) was identified during a study of blood T cell repertoires in COVID-19. As processed by the authors: By means of reference gene primer amplification, nucleated cell counts were estimated. This table comes from immunoSEQ multiplex PCR, and its TCRdb copy is limited to in-frame clones, with some not included. Clone size and V and J calls were adopted from that table, with D and trimming inferred from the DNA. Of 250,000 to 400,000 clones listed, about nine tenths are singletons. Germline CDR1 reads PRHDT; CDR2 reads FYEKMQ (reference sequence). The CDR3 runs 16 residues. V trimming: 2 bases; J trimming: 2 bases; junction bases outside the gene matches: 8.

The material sequenced was PBMCs or T cells enriched from blood (not recorded which). The sequence derives from a man aged 55 to 69 who had recovered from COVID-19. The chain has TRBV13 and TRBJ1-1; TRBD1 aligns across 7 bases. The CDR3 bases are TGTGCCAGCAGCTTAAGGACAGGAAGGTATAACACTGAAGCTTTCTTT. Protein: CASSLRTGRYNTEAFF.